Included here is one T cell receptor beta chain sequence, with context. What this receptor recognizes is not known. Base-call qualities are not available, and no considerably larger clone is one nucleotide away. Ficoll-Paque density gradient centrifugation was used to isolate PBMCs. The sample was run on an Illumina NovaSeq 6000. TCRalpha and TCRbeta cDNA libraries were built by 5'RACE with constant-segment primers, adding sample barcodes and unique molecular identifiers. RNA was extracted from every sample with Trizol reagent. The libraries were amplified in two PCR steps, and the second step added a second sample barcode and Illumina TruSeq adapters. Sequencing of libraries was performed on an Illumina NovaSeq with 2 x 150 bp paired-end reads. The paper's processing steps were these. The reads were demultiplexed and collapsed into UMI-guided consensus sequences using migec v1.2.7. Using mixcr v2.1.11, UMI consensuses were aligned to TRA and TRB V and J templates and then assembled into clonotypes. Expanded or contracted clonotypes were those called significant by both edgeR and NoisET, with noise models trained on biological replicates. For edgeR calls, the thresholds were a false discovery rate-adjusted p below 0.01 and a log2 fold-change of 1. PCA with hierarchical clustering of max-normalized trajectories of the 1000 most abundant clonotypes was used as exploratory dynamics analysis. Separately sequenced CD4+ and CD8+ repertoires were used to assign the CD4 or CD8 phenotype of responding clones. TCRdb ran its own pipeline on the public reads, namely fastp trimming at Q25 and MiXCR clone calling, and kept in-frame beta chains. For every CDR3 protein sequence, its rows merge into one entry that carries the most common genes and DNA. It is TCRdb's table, rather than the study itself, that gives the V and J calls and clone size. The sample table holds over 300,000 distinct CDR3 sequences, of which 20% to 25% were seen once. Of the sample, 21% falls within the top ten clones.

From a lookup of the germline V gene, CDR1 and CDR2 are SQVTM and ANQGSEA. The CDR3 runs 14 residues from the cysteine to the phenylalanine. The read is trimmed to its CDR3 DNA, 42 bases read in frame from base 1. Trimming takes 4 bases off V and 4 bases off J; junction bases not matched to a gene: 5. The data originate from a study of T-cell memory formation after mild COVID-19 (dated by TCRdb to about 2021). For the study in its entirety: TCR sequence clusters from the two donors were found to be largely donor specific. Longitudinal TCRalpha and TCRbeta repertoire sequencing tracked T-cell clones expanding and contracting after mild COVID-19 in a couple of donors. Two young, previously healthy adult volunteers made up the cohort, one male and one female. The paper as a whole reports these results and caveats: The detection of some responding clones in pre-infection memory suggests that pre-existing cross-reactive memory T cells joined the SARS-CoV-2 response. The study covered only two mild cases, and larger cohorts including severe cases with pre-infection samples were considered necessary. Clones that contracted from day 15 to 85 showed balanced CD4/CD8 phenotypes, whereas a second wave of clones that expanded from day 15 to 37 leaned towards CD4+. Contracting CD4+ clones turned up mainly in the CM and EM memory subsets, whereas EMRA was where CD8+ clones were enriched. SARS-CoV-2 specificity of the second-wave clones peaking on day 37 was not confirmed.

The chain is encoded by TRBV29-1 joined to TRBJ1-5; TRBD1 aligns with 9 central bases. The clonotype was recovered from a man younger than 35 who had mild COVID-19 (a few samples of this study predate the infection). The sample titles of this study are shuffled in the database, so cell type and time point are left out; the donor was told from shared clones. Sequencing was done on a sample of PBMCs or a T cell subset sorted from them (not recorded which). The CDR3 sequence is CSVGTGGANQPQHF. The nucleotides read TGCAGCGTTGGAACAGGGGGCGCGAATCAGCCCCAGCATTTT.